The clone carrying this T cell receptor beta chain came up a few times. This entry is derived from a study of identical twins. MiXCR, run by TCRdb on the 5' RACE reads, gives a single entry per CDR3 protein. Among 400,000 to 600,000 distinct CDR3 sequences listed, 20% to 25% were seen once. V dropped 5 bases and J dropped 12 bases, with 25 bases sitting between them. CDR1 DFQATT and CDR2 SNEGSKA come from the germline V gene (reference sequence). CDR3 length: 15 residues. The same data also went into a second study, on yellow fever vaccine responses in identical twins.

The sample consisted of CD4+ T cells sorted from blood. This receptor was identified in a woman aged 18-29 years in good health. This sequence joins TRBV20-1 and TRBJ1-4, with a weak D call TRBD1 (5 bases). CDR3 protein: CSARDFRDRTWELFF. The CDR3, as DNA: TGCAGTGCTCGCGACTTCCGGGACCGGACCTGGGAACTGTTTTTT.